This T cell receptor beta chain was sequenced for a study of blood T cell repertoires in COVID-19. Across the study: Collection of acute and convalescent COVID-19 samples took place in the United States, Italy and Spain. Nucleic acid was either cDNA or gDNA, and it came from T cells, B-cell-depleted T cells, or PBMCs.

Original handling: Reference gene primer amplification gave estimated nucleated cell counts. TCRdb keeps only in-frame clones here, not all; method: immunoSEQ multiplex PCR. That table gives V, J and clone size, and the DNA gave D and trimming. Found here are about 210,000 clones, around 90% of them singletons; the top ten hold approximately 1.2%. V dropped 8 bases and J dropped 1 base, with 11 bases sitting between them. There are 13 residues in the CDR3. Germline V gene data show CDR1 as MDHEN and CDR2 as SYDVKM. V gene TRBV28 combines with J gene TRBJ2-5; a weak D match, TRBD1 (5 bases). This TCR derives from a man aged 25 to 40 with acute or convalescent COVID-19. The sample taken for sequencing was peripheral blood. The CDR3 bases are TGTGCCAGCCGCGACAGCAGCCAAGAGACCCAGTACTTC. Protein product: CASRDSSQETQYF.